This T cell receptor beta chain stems from a study of regulatory T cells in long-lasting Graves disease. Germline CDR1 MDHEN, CDR2 SYDVKM. This CDR3 spans 14 amino acids. V gave up 6 bases and J gave up 3 bases, with 14 bases separating them. This clonotype came up many times. Time point reported: persistent/refractory GD, antithyroid drugs over 5 years with positive TRAb. PBMCs were the source of the RNA used for TCR sequencing. Library construction for TCR beta used iRepertoire HTBI primers and Arm-PCR of CDR3 regions. Via MiXCR, TCRdb re-called the multiplex PCR reads, giving one row per CDR3 protein. The sample holds 400,000 to 500,000 distinct CDR3 sequences, 20% to 25% seen once.

Here the sequenced sample was peripheral blood mononuclear cells (PBMCs), taken when the disease was refractory, from a patient treated with antithyroid drugs. The gene calls are TRBV28 and TRBJ2-5, with D hard to call. The source of this sequence is a female donor with Graves disease. CDR3 amino acids: CASSHLREEETQYF. The CDR3 bases are TGTGCCAGCAGCCACCTGAGAGAGGAAGAGACCCAGTACTTC.